A single sample is the source of the 4 T cell receptor beta chains below, sequenced in a study of T cells after yellow fever vaccination. TCRdb redid the calling of the 5' RACE reads with MiXCR, one entry per CDR3 protein. The sample contains some 400,000 distinct CDR3 sequences, roughly a sixth of which appear only once. The sample consisted of PBMCs, taken before the yellow fever booster vaccination. The receptors were gathered from a man between 18 and 35 years old who received the YFV17D yellow fever vaccine.

With regard to this clonotype: The junction and the germline gene differ at one end; a read error may be behind it. J is TRBJ2-1 and V is TRBV5-1, with 7 bases identical to TRBD2. CDR3 length: 14 amino acids. The germline V gene encodes CDR1 SGHRS and CDR2 YFSETQ. The CDR3 DNA sequence: TGCGCCAGCTCGGGGGGAAGCTCCTACAATGAGCAGCTCTTC. Amino acids: CASSGGSSYNEQLF.

This clonotype was counted between two and nine times. V is TRBV10-3 and J is TRBJ2-7; possibly TRBD1 for D (6 bases). Germline lookup yields CDR1 ENHRY and CDR2 SYGVKD. Trimming pared 6 bases from V and 6 bases from J, leaving 18 bases between. The CDR3 extends over 14 amino acids. The CDR3 loop reads CAISRGEGFGEQYV. In DNA, the CDR3 is TGTGCCATCAGCAGGGGCGAGGGTTTCGGCGAGCAGTACGTC.

This clonotype has ten or more counts. The CDR3 nucleotides read TGTGCCAGCCAGTCCCTAGCCGGAGATACGCAGTATTTT. Its protein product is CASQSLAGDTQYF. The chain has TRBV12-3 or TRBV12-4 and TRBJ2-3; D might be TRBD2 (5 bases). Trimming left V 8 bases short and J 5 bases short, with 14 bases between. The CDR3 spans 13 residues.

The rearrangement joins TRBV9 to TRBJ2-3; the D gene is possibly TRBD1 (6 bases). Trimming left V 4 bases short and J 7 bases short, with 16 bases between. Per germline, CDR1 SGDLS and CDR2 YYNGEE. The CDR3 is 14 amino acids. CDR3 loop: CASSPRGQENTQYF. CDR3 nucleotides: TGTGCCAGCAGCCCCAGGGGTCAGGAAAATACGCAGTATTTT.